This record looks at one T cell receptor (beta chain) sequence and its context. Its specificity is unknown. The data stem from a study of OX40 agonist ivuxolimab in advanced cancers. Turning to the study itself: Males comprised about 78% of the group, whose mean age was roughly 60 years (range roughly 23 to 90).

General observations from the study: On average, CD8+ T cells showed a greater number of expanded clones than CD4+. The antigen specificity of the peripheral T cells (those that were expanded) was not determined.

Assay: immunoSEQ multiplex PCR; the TCRdb copy retains only in-frame clones and omits some. The sample lists roughly 100,000 clones, 90% to 96% occurring once. Trimming took off 5 bases at V and 4 bases at J, with 19 bases between the two ends. Looked up from germline, CDR1 is SEHNR and CDR2 is FQNEAQ (reference sequence). The CDR3 runs to 16 residues. Autoimmune disease history or systemic immunosuppression led to patient exclusion. The J gene is TRBJ2-3, the V gene TRBV7-9; no definite D call. This sequence was found in an adult with an advanced solid tumor such as melanoma, head and neck, liver or kidney cancer. Sequencing used CD4+ or CD8+ T cells sorted from blood, obtained in a trial of the OX40 agonist ivuxolimab. The CDR3 DNA is TGTGCCAGCAGCCCCGTACGGCTAGAGGCGGCAGATACGCAGTATTTT. As protein: CASSPVRLEAADTQYF.